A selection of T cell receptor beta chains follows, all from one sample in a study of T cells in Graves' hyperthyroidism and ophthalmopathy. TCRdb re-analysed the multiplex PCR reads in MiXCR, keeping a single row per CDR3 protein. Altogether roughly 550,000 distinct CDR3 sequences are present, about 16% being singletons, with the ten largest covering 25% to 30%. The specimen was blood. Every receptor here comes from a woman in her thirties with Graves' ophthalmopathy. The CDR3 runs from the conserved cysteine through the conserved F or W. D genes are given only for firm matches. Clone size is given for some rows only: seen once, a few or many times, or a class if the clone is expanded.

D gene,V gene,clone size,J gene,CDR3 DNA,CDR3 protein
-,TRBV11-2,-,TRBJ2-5,TGTGCCAGCAGCTTGCAGGGGATCGGAGAGACCCAGTACTTC,CASSLQGIGETQYF
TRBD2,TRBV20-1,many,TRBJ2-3,TGCAGTGCTGGTGAACTAGCGACGACAGATACGCAGTATTTT,CSAGELATTDTQYF
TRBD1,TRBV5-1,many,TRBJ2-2,TGCGCCAGCAGCTACGGACAGGGGACCGGGGAGCTGTTTTTT,CASSYGQGTGELFF
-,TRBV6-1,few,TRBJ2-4,TGTGCCAGCAGTTACCCCACCGGAACCTTAGCCAAAAACATTCAGTACTTC,CASSYPTGTLAKNIQYF
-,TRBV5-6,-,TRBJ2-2,TGTGCCAGCAGCTTTGGGGTCTTCGGCGGGGAGCTGTTTTTT,CASSFGVFGGELFF
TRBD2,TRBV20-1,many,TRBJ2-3,TGCAGTGCTACAACCGTAGGAGGCGGGGGACCCCTGGTCCCAGATACGCAGTATTTT,CSATTVGGGGPLVPDTQYF
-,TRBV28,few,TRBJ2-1,TGTGCCAGCGGCGGCCGTTACAATGAGCAGTTCTTC,CASGGRYNEQFF
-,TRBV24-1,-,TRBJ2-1,TGTGCCACCAGTGCCCTACATGTAAATGAGCAGTTCTTC,CATSALHVNEQFF
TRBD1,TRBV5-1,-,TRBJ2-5,TGCGCCAGCAGCTTTCCAGGGGGAGAGACCCAGTACTTC,CASSFPGGETQYF
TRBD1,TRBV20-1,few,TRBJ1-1,TGCAGTGCTAGAGTGGGACAGCGAAACACTGAAGCTTTCTTT,CSARVGQRNTEAFF
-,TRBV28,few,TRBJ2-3,TGTGCCAGCAGTTTCCCCGGGGGCACAGATACGCAGTATTTT,CASSFPGGTDTQYF
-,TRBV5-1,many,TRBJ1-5,TGCGCCAGCAGCTTGGTGGGAGGGCCCCAGCATTTT,CASSLVGGPQHF
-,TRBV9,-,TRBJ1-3,TGTGCCAGCAGCGTAGTCCCGGGCTCTGGAAACACCATATATTTT,CASSVVPGSGNTIYF
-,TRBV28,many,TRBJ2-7,TGTGCCAGCAGTCCCCACCGACTAATGGGCGAGCAGTACTTC,CASSPHRLMGEQYF
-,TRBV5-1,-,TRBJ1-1,TGCACCAGCAGCCATCAGTTTGGGGCGAACACTGAAGCTTTCTTT,CTSSHQFGANTEAFF
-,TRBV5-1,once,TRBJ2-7,TGCGCCAGCAGCCAAGAACCCGAGGGCTACGAGCAGTACTTC,CASSQEPEGYEQYF
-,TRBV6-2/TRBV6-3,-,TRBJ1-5,TGTGCCAGCAGACGCGACCGGGGGGCAGAGGTTCAGCCCCAGCATTTT,CASRRDRGAEVQPQHF
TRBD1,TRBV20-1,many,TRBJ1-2,TGCAGTGCTAGAGGGAAGGACAGGGGGGGTGGCGGCTACACCTTC,CSARGKDRGGGGYTF
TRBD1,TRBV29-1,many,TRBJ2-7,TGCAGCGTGAGGACAGGGGGCTCCTACGAGCAGTACTTC,CSVRTGGSYEQYF
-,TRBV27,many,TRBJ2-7,TGTGCCACCTGCTCCAACTCCTACGAGCAGTACTTC,CATCSNSYEQYF
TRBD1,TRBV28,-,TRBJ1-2,TGTGCCAGCAGTTCCCGGACAGGGCTCTATGGCTACACCTTC,CASSSRTGLYGYTF
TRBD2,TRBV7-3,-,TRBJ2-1,TGTGCCAGCAGCTCCGGGACTAGCTGGGACAATGAGCAGTTCTTC,CASSSGTSWDNEQFF
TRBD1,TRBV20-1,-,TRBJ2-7,TGCAGTGCTTTCACAGGGGATCTGGCCTACGAGCAGTACTTC,CSAFTGDLAYEQYF
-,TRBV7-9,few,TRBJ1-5,TGTGCCAGCAGCTTAGGCCTTCAGGGATACAATCAGCCCCAGCATTTT,CASSLGLQGYNQPQHF
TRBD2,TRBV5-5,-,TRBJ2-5,TGTGCCAGCAGCTTGTCTCATGGGGGGACTAGCGGGAGGGGTTCAGGAGAGACCCAGTACTTC,CASSLSHGGTSGRGSGETQYF
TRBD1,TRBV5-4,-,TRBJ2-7,TGTGCCAGCAGCTCTGCAACAGGGGGCGGGACTGACGAGCAGTACTTC,CASSSATGGGTDEQYF
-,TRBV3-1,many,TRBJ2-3,TGTGCCAGCAGCCACCTGAGCAGCGGCACAGATACGCAGTATTTT,CASSHLSSGTDTQYF
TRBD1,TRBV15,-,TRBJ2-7,TGTGCCACCAGCAGTGATACAGGGGGCCGTTGGGAGCAGTACTTC,CATSSDTGGRWEQYF
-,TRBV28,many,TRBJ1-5,TGTGCCAGCAGCCCGGTGGGGGATAGCAATCAGCCCCAGCATTTT,CASSPVGDSNQPQHF
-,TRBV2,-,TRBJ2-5,TGTGCCAGCAGTGAAACAGGGAGCGGGGAGACCCAGTACTTC,CASSETGSGETQYF
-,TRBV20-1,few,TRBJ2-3,TGCAGTGCTGGTCATCCCGAGACAGGCACAGATACGCAGTATTTT,CSAGHPETGTDTQYF
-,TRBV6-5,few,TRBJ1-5,TGTGCCAGCAGTTACTTGAGAGGGCAGCCCTATAGCAATCAGCCCCAGCATTTT,CASSYLRGQPYSNQPQHF
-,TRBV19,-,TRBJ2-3,TGTGCCAGTAGTCGACAGACTAGACACACAGATACGCAGTATTTT,CASSRQTRHTDTQYF
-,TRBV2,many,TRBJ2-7,TGTGCCAGCAGTGACTCTCAGGCCTCCTACGAGCAGTACTTC,CASSDSQASYEQYF
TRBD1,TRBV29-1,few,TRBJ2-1,TGCAGCGTTGAAGGGGGGACAGGGATATTAAATGAGCAGTTCTTC,CSVEGGTGILNEQFF
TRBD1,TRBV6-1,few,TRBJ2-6,TGTGCCAGCAGCCTTAGACAGGGTGTCTCTGGGGCCAACGTCCTGACTTTC,CASSLRQGVSGANVLTF
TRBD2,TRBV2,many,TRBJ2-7,TGTGCCAGCAGTGATCTGCTAGCGGGCATATCCTACGAGCAGTACTTC,CASSDLLAGISYEQYF
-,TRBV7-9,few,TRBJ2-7,TGTGCCAGCAGCTCCGTCTCGGGGGAGCAGTACTTC,CASSSVSGEQYF
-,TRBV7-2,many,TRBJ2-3,TGTGCCAGCAGCTTAGCGTCAGGATCTAGCACAGATACGCAGTATTTT,CASSLASGSSTDTQYF
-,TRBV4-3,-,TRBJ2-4,TGCGCCAGCAGCCAAGATGTCACCAGGGAAAACATTCAGTACTTC,CASSQDVTRENIQYF
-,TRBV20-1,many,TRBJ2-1,TGCAGTGCCGTGAGCGGTGACGTCCGGGGTGAGCAGTTCTTC,CSAVSGDVRGEQFF
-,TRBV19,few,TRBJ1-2,TGTGCCAGTAAGAAGATAGATGATGGGGCTAACTATGGCTACACCTTC,CASKKIDDGANYGYTF
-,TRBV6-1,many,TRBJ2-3,TGTGCCAGCACCGGACGGGGGACAGATACGCAGTATTTT,CASTGRGTDTQYF
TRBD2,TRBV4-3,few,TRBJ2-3,TGCGCCAGCAGCCAAGCACCCGGGACTAGCGATGAGGATACGCAGTATTTT,CASSQAPGTSDEDTQYF
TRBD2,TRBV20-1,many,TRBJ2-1,TGCAGTGCTAGGGCGGGAGGAAACAATGAGCAGTTCTTC,CSARAGGNNEQFF
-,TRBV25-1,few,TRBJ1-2,TGTGCCAGCAGTGAATCATTCTACCGCTACACCTTC,CASSESFYRYTF
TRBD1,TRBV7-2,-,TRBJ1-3,TGTGCCAGCAGCTTCGGACAGGGCGATACTGGAAACACCATATATTTT,CASSFGQGDTGNTIYF
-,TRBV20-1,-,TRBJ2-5,TGCAGTGCGAGGGGTGGGACCCGGGGGTCGGCCCAGTACTTC,CSARGGTRGSAQYF
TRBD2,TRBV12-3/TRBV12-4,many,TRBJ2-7,TGTGCCAGCAGTCGGGGGGGTAGCGGGTTAAGCTCCTACGAGCAGTACTTC,CASSRGGSGLSSYEQYF
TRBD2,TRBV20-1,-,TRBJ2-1,TGCAGTGCTAGAGATCTGGGACTAGCGGGAGGGGGTGAGCAGTTCTTC,CSARDLGLAGGGEQFF
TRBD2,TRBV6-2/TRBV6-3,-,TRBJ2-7,TGTGCCACCGATAGCGGGAGGCCCCTCTCCGAGCAGTACTTC,CATDSGRPLSEQYF
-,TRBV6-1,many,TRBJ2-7,TGTGCCAGCAGTGACCACCGGGCGGGGAACTCCTACGAGCAGTACTTC,CASSDHRAGNSYEQYF
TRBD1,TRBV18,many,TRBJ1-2,TGTGCCAGCTCACCCCAGAGACAGGGAGGCTACACCTTC,CASSPQRQGGYTF